The 5 T cell receptor beta chains presented below share a single source sample, sequenced in a study of blood T cell repertoires in COVID-19. Only in-frame clones appear in the TCRdb table, and some are missing; sequencing was by immunoSEQ multiplex PCR. Of over 70,000 clones listed, around 93% are singletons. Specimen: peripheral blood. The receptors originated from a human donor with active COVID-19. The donor label of this sample is uncertain.

This clone was seen a single time. V usage is TRBV5-1 and J usage is TRBJ2-6, with D unclear. The V gene lost 0 bases and the J gene lost 3 bases, with 10 bases spanning the gap. This CDR3 has 16 amino acids. Germline V gene data show CDR1 as SGHRS and CDR2 as YFSETQ. CDR3 sequence reads: CASSLVVQLGANVLTF. Written as DNA, the CDR3 is TGCGCCAGCAGCTTGGTGGTCCAACTTGGGGCCAACGTCCTGACTTTC.

The chain combines TRBV28 with TRBJ2-4; D may be TRBD1 (6 bases). Deletions cut 5 bases from V and 5 bases from J, with 19 bases between. Per the germline V gene, CDR1 is MDHEN and CDR2 is SYDVKM. CDR3 length: 16 amino acids. The CDR3 here is CASSRHREGDQNIQYF. The CDR3 nucleotides read TGTGCCAGCAGTCGACACAGGGAAGGGGACCAAAACATTCAGTACTTC.

The CDR3 DNA reads as TGTGCCAGCAGCTTAGGGGCCTCGGACAGGCCGTGGGACATTCAGTACTTC. Amino acid sequence: CASSLGASDRPWDIQYF. The V call is TRBV7-6, the J call TRBJ2-4; TRBD1 matches 7 bases. CDR3 length equals 17 residues. From germline, CDR1 is SGHVS and CDR2 FNYEAQ. Trimming at V came to 1 base and at J to 8 bases, leaving 14 bases not matched to a gene.

This rearrangement joins TRBV5-4 to TRBJ2-1, with 11 bases fitting TRBD2. CDR1 is SGHNT, CDR2 YYREEE, per germline (reference sequence). This CDR3 is 16 amino acids long. The trim removed 4 bases at V and 7 bases at J, leaving 10 bases unmatched. This CDR3 is CASSILQASGGNEQFF. In nucleotides, the CDR3 is TGTGCCAGCAGCATCCTGCAGGCTAGCGGGGGGAATGAGCAGTTCTTC.

This chain links TRBV3-1 (or the pseudogene TRBV3-2) with TRBJ2-1; no reliable D call. V lost 0 bases and J 6 bases, leaving 9 bases between the germline ends. The CDR3 runs 14 residues. In germline, CDR1 is LGHDT, CDR2 YNNKEL (reference sequence). Here the CDR3 reads CASSQDPSTNEQFF. In DNA form, the CDR3 reads TGTGCCAGCAGCCAAGATCCGTCTACCAATGAGCAGTTCTTC.